The sequence of this T cell receptor beta chain was determined in a study of blood T cells in healthy people across ages. With a J-beta primer mix and a sample-barcoded 5' primer, a second PCR ran about 7 to 11 cycles. TCRdb independently ran MiXCR on the 5' RACE reads; one entry per CDR3 protein. The sample has approximately 960,000 distinct CDR3 sequences, 25% to 30% seen once. The donors, aged roughly 6 to 90, were healthy Caucasians from Russia. At least ten counts were recorded for this clonotype. Germline CDR1 and CDR2: MNHNS and SASEGT. The CDR3 consists of 16 residues. Trimming cost V 6 bases and J 5 bases, with 19 bases left between them. This same sample was also part of a study on T cells of mothers and their children. That paper states: Addition of sample barcodes and 2-4 random nucleotides occurred through the M1S primer of the second PCR. In each mother, TCR beta CDR3 reads exceeded 10 million; in each child, they numbered a few million.

The source is a middle-aged woman in good health. V is TRBV6-1 and J is TRBJ1-4; no definite D call. Sequenced: blood. The CDR3 DNA sequence: TGTGCCAGCAGCGACGGAGGCAGAACCAGGAATGAAAAACTGTTTTTT. It codes for CASSDGGRTRNEKLFF.